One and the same sample provided the 28 T cell receptor beta chains below, sequenced in a study of blood T cell repertoires in COVID-19. This table comes from immunoSEQ multiplex PCR, and its TCRdb copy is limited to in-frame clones, with some not included. Among more than 65,000 clones listed, around 83% were seen once. Material for sequencing was peripheral blood. The receptors shown here come from a man aged 30 to 45 with COVID-19, enrolled during active disease.

This clone was observed a few times. The chain uses TRBV12-3 or TRBV12-4 and TRBJ1-2, with D uncertain. Trimming removed 6 bases from V and 4 bases from J, with 12 bases in between. The CDR3 totals 13 residues. The CDR3 here is CASRKDQAYGYTF. The CDR3 DNA sequence: TGTGCCAGCAGGAAAGACCAGGCCTATGGCTACACCTTC.

The chain carries TRBV2 and TRBJ2-3, with 13 bases aligning to TRBD2. From germline, CDR1 is SNHLY and CDR2 FYNNEI. The CDR3 sequence is 17 residues long. After removal of 6 bases from V and 1 base from J, the junction contained 7 bases not matched to a gene. This chain's CDR3 is CASRPRTSGRGTDTQYF. The CDR3 bases are TGTGCCAGCAGACCTAGGACTAGCGGGAGAGGCACAGATACGCAGTATTTT.

The chain employs TRBV7-2 and TRBJ2-4, with a weak D call TRBD1 (5 bases). Germline V lookup: CDR1 SGHTA, CDR2 FQGNSA. V lost 1 base to trimming and J lost 9 bases, with 10 bases between them. This CDR3 spans 13 amino acids. The DNA for the CDR3 is TGTGCCAGCAGCTTAGGAACAGGCGCCATTCAGTACTTC. Its protein product is CASSLGTGAIQYF.

This clone appeared once. The CDR3 sequence: CASSYSGTSGSKQYF. The CDR3 region has the DNA TGTGCCAGCAGTTACTCCGGGACTAGCGGGAGCAAGCAGTACTTC. The rearrangement joins TRBV6-5 to TRBJ2-7; 14 nucleotides line up with TRBD2. V was pared by 0 bases and J by 8 bases, with 3 bases of the junction left unmatched. This CDR3 comprises 15 residues. Germline lookup yields CDR1 MNHEY and CDR2 SVGAGI.

The chain has TRBV28 and TRBJ2-7, with TRBD2 matching 8 bases. The CDR3 is 15 amino acids. The J segment lost 1 base and the V segment lost 7 bases, leaving 9 bases of the junction unmatched. Germline V lookup: CDR1 MDHEN, CDR2 SYDVKM. CDR3 sequence reads: CASTRGRTRSYEQYF. In DNA, the CDR3 is TGTGCCAGCACTCGCGGGAGGACGAGGTCCTACGAGCAGTACTTC. Full variable domain (missing parts from reference TRBV28 and TRBJ2-7): DVKVTQSSRYLVKRTGEKVFLECVQDMDHENMFWYRQDPGLGLRLIYFSYDVKMKEKGDIPEGYSVSREKKERFSLILESASTNQTSMYLCASTRGRTRSYEQYFGPGTRLTVT.

In this sample, this clone turned up a few times. V and J are TRBV6-5 and TRBJ2-1; TRBD2 agrees at 7 bases. The CDR3 extends over 15 amino acids. The V gene's germline CDR1 is MNHEY and CDR2 SVGAGI. J gave up 6 bases and V 6 bases, and 11 bases lay outside the gene matches. The CDR3 loop reads CASSPRDYPGNEQFF. CDR3 coding DNA: TGTGCCAGCAGCCCCCGGGACTACCCCGGCAATGAGCAGTTCTTC.

V gene TRBV28 combines with J gene TRBJ1-3; 9 nucleotides match TRBD1. The CDR3 runs 17 residues. Unmatched junction bases numbered 13, after V lost 6 bases and J lost 4 bases. CDR1 and CDR2 from the germline V gene are MDHEN and SYDVKM. As DNA, the CDR3 is TGTGCCAGCAGCACCGGGACAGGGTCTATCGCCGGAAACACCATATATTTT. Its translation: CASSTGTGSIAGNTIYF. Complete variable domain (other parts from reference TRBV28 and TRBJ1-3): DVKVTQSSRYLVKRTGEKVFLECVQDMDHENMFWYRQDPGLGLRLIYFSYDVKMKEKGDIPEGYSVSREKKERFSLILESASTNQTSMYLCASSTGTGSIAGNTIYFGEGSWLTVV.

The chain couples TRBV27 to TRBJ1-1; perhaps TRBD1 as D (6 bases). Germline loops: CDR1 MNHEY, CDR2 SMNVEV (reference sequence). The CDR3 is 18 residues long. V was shortened by 3 bases and J by 0 bases, with 20 bases between the two germline ends. CDR3 DNA sequence: TGTGCCAGCAGTTTGCGGCTAAACAGGGCGGCCATGAACACTGAAGCTTTCTTT. It yields the protein CASSLRLNRAAMNTEAFF.

The rearrangement joins TRBV6-2 or TRBV6-3 to TRBJ1-1; D not certain. Germline lookup yields CDR1 MNHEY and CDR2 SVGEGT. CDR3 length: 12 residues. The V gene lost 0 bases and the J gene lost 9 bases, with 8 bases spanning the gap. DNA of the CDR3: TGTGCCAGCAGTTACTCTAGAGGGAAAGCTTTCTTT. This gives the protein CASSYSRGKAFF.

The V call is TRBV5-6, the J call TRBJ1-4, with 8 nucleotides matching TRBD1. Germline V lookup: CDR1 SGHDT, CDR2 YYEEEE. Trimming took 4 bases from V and 8 from J; bases not matched to a gene: 10. CDR3 length equals 15 residues. The CDR3 sequence is CASSRGQAGGEKLFF. CDR3 bases: TGTGCCAGCAGCCGGGGACAGGCTGGGGGAGAAAAACTGTTTTTT.

The V and J genes are TRBV28 and TRBJ1-4, with TRBD1 identical over 8 bases. The ends lost 5 bases at V and 4 bases at J; junction bases unmatched: 6. The CDR3 covers 15 residues. Germline loops: CDR1 MDHEN, CDR2 SYDVKM. Written as DNA, the CDR3 is TGTGCCAGCAGTGGCTGGACAGGGAGTAATGAAAAACTGTTTTTT. It codes for CASSGWTGSNEKLFF.

V gene TRBV28 combines with J gene TRBJ2-2; tentatively, D is TRBD1 (6 bases). This CDR3 region has 17 residues. Germline values: CDR1 MDHEN, CDR2 SYDVKM. The V end was cut by 7 bases, the J end by 8 bases, with 26 bases between. The CDR3 bases are TGTGCCAGCACGGCGGTAGGGGGACAAATTACCATTGGGGAGCTGTTTTTT. As protein: CASTAVGGQITIGELFF.

The chain carries TRBV6-4 and TRBJ1-5; D may be TRBD1 (5 bases). Germline V gene data show CDR1 as MRHNA and CDR2 as SNTAGT. The V end lost 5 bases, the J end lost 10 bases, and 18 bases lay between the germline ends. The CDR3 spans 14 residues. This CDR3 is CASSRPVRAKPQHF. In nucleotides, the CDR3 is TGTGCCAGCAGTAGGCCGGTCAGGGCTAAACCCCAGCATTTT.

The chain recombines TRBV7-3 with TRBJ2-1; D possibly corresponds to TRBD2 (6 bases). Germline V gene data show CDR1 as SGHTA and CDR2 as FQGTGA. V lost 5 bases and J 0 bases, leaving 14 bases between the germline ends. This CDR3 spans 16 amino acids. Written as DNA, the CDR3 is TGTGCCAGCAGCCCGACCGGGGGAAGCTCCTACAATGAGCAGTTCTTC. It is translated as CASSPTGGSSYNEQFF.

This clone was counted once. V is TRBV28 and J is TRBJ1-1; D gene unclear. V was clipped by 5 bases and J by 1 base, with 8 bases between them. The CDR3 loop spans 13 amino acids. Germline values: CDR1 MDHEN, CDR2 SYDVKM. The CDR3 is CASSGPGNTEAFF. DNA for the CDR3: TGTGCCAGCAGTGGTCCCGGGAACACTGAAGCTTTCTTT.

The V gene is TRBV28, the J gene TRBJ1-4, with D tentatively TRBD1 (5 bases). CDR1 is MDHEN, CDR2 SYDVKM, per germline. V lost 6 bases and J 10 bases, leaving 15 bases between the germline ends. This CDR3 contains 13 residues. CDR3 amino acids: CASRGTGRGKLFF. The DNA for the CDR3 is TGTGCCAGCAGAGGTACAGGCAGAGGAAAACTGTTTTTT.

The chain links TRBV4-2 to TRBJ1-5; D ambiguous. CDR3 size: 15 residues. Germline-derived CDR1 and CDR2 are LGHNA and YNFKEQ. The germline V and J ends were trimmed by 8 bases and 3 bases, with 17 bases remaining between them. In DNA, the CDR3 is TGTGCCAGCGCAGGAGGGAGAGGGCCCAATCAGCCCCAGCATTTT. Protein sequence: CASAGGRGPNQPQHF.

The rearrangement uses TRBV30 and TRBJ1-1; 8 bases align to TRBD1. The CDR3 totals 17 residues. With 3 bases clipped from V and 1 base from J, the junction kept 13 bases outside the gene matches. Germline V CDR1 and CDR2: GTSNPN, SVGIG (reference sequence). CDR3 protein: CAWSPTGQGLRNTEAFF. The CDR3 DNA follows: TGTGCCTGGAGCCCTACCGGACAGGGTCTACGGAACACTGAAGCTTTCTTT.

The V gene is TRBV24-1, the J gene TRBJ2-7; D is uncertain. The CDR3 runs to 13 residues. V was clipped by 3 bases and J by 3 bases, with 8 bases between them. Germline V gene data show CDR1 as KGHDR and CDR2 as SFDVKD. Here the CDR3 reads CATSDIDRYEQYF. The DNA for the CDR3 is TGTGCCACCAGTGATATAGATCGCTACGAGCAGTACTTC.

This chain links TRBV28 with TRBJ2-1; 12 nucleotides align to TRBD2. Per germline, CDR1 MDHEN and CDR2 SYDVKM. J gave up 9 bases and V 5 bases, and 5 bases lay outside the gene matches. The CDR3 has 14 amino acids. The CDR3 region is CASSPSGRAVEQFF. CDR3 nucleotide sequence: TGTGCCAGCAGTCCTAGCGGGAGGGCCGTTGAGCAGTTCTTC.

This clone was counted between two and nine times. This sequence joins TRBV5-5 and TRBJ1-1; 7 bases agree with TRBD1. The V gene end was trimmed by 4 bases and the J gene end by 0 bases; junction bases not matched to a gene: 9. The CDR3 extends over 16 amino acids. Germline CDR1 SGHKS, CDR2 YYEKEE (reference sequence). The DNA of the CDR3 is TGTGCCAGCAGCCGAAAGCCGGACAGGATGAACACTGAAGCTTTCTTT. Translated, it gives CASSRKPDRMNTEAFF. Complete variable domain (other parts from reference TRBV5-5 and TRBJ1-1): DAGVTQSPTHLIKTRGQQVTLRCSPISGHKSVSWYQQVLGQGPQFIFQYYEKEERGRGNFPDRFSARQFPNYSSELNVNALLLGDSALYLCASSRKPDRMNTEAFFGQGTRLTVV.

V usage is TRBV14 and J usage is TRBJ2-1, with 8 bases identical to TRBD2. Trimming removed 4 bases from V and 0 bases from J; junction bases left unmatched: 5. The CDR3 length is 16 residues. Germline V lookup: CDR1 SGHDN, CDR2 FVKESK. The CDR3 loop is CASSRYGGASYNEQFF. The CDR3 region has the DNA TGTGCCAGCAGCCGTTACGGGGGGGCCTCCTACAATGAGCAGTTCTTC. Looking up the rest from reference TRBV14 and TRBJ2-1 gives the full variable domain: EAGVTQFPSHSVIEKGQTVTLRCDPISGHDNLYWYRRVMGKEIKFLLHFVKESKQDESGMPNNRFLAERTGGTYSTLKVQPAELEDSGVYFCASSRYGGASYNEQFFGPGTRLTVL.

This chain links TRBV5-1 with TRBJ1-2; 7 nucleotides match TRBD1. V dropped 2 bases and J dropped 3; count of bases not matched to a gene: 4. The CDR3 covers 14 residues. CDR1 is SGHRS and CDR2 is YFSETQ in the germline V gene. The CDR3 nucleotides read TGCGCCAGCAGCTTTGGACAGGAGGACTATGGCTACACCTTC. Translated: CASSFGQEDYGYTF.

The V gene is TRBV6-5, the J gene TRBJ2-3; 10 positions agree with TRBD2. This CDR3 spans 16 amino acids. The ends lost 4 bases at V and 4 bases at J; junction bases unmatched: 8. From germline, CDR1 is MNHEY and CDR2 SVGAGI. CDR3 nucleotide sequence: TGTGCCAGCAGTTCCCAAGCTAGCGGGAGCCCAGATACGCAGTATTTT. The encoded protein is CASSSQASGSPDTQYF.

The chain combines TRBV6-5 with TRBJ1-2, with 12 bases identical to TRBD1. The germline V gene has CDR1 MNHEY and CDR2 SVGAGI. V lost 8 bases, J lost 4 bases, and 8 bases stayed unmatched. This CDR3 is built from 15 residues. The CDR3 DNA reads TGTGCCAGCCGACCGGGACAGGGGGCGAGCTATGGCTACACCTTC. Its translation: CASRPGQGASYGYTF.

V usage is TRBV29-1 and J usage is TRBJ2-2; 9 positions agree with TRBD2. V lost 7 bases to trimming and J lost 4 bases; unmatched junction nucleotides: 7. Germline CDR1 reads SQVTM; CDR2 reads ANQGSEA. The CDR3 consists of 14 residues. This CDR3 reads CSAVAGVGTGELFF. The CDR3 DNA sequence: TGCAGCGCTGTAGCGGGAGTAGGCACCGGGGAGCTGTTTTTT.

The chain is built from TRBV29-1 and TRBJ2-7, with TRBD1 matching over 7 bases. V dropped 4 bases and J dropped 0; count of bases not matched to a gene: 3. The CDR3 runs to 13 residues. CDR1 and CDR2 from the germline V gene are SQVTM and ANQGSEA. The CDR3 loop is CSVAQGPSYEQYF. The DNA of the CDR3 is TGCAGCGTTGCACAGGGGCCCTCCTACGAGCAGTACTTC.

This clone was picked up a small number of times. The chain joins TRBV25-1 to TRBJ2-7; the match to TRBD2 covers 10 bases. There are 12 residues in the CDR3. CDR1 and CDR2 from the germline V gene are MGHDK and SYGVNS. The ends lost 11 bases at V and 5 bases at J; junction bases unmatched: 6. CDR3 region: CAASGRGNEQYF. CDR3 sequence (DNA): TGTGCCGCCAGCGGGAGGGGGAACGAGCAGTACTTC.